Shown below are 21 T cell receptor beta chains from a single sample sequenced in a study of blood T cells in healthy people across ages. The second PCR ran roughly 7 to 11 cycles with a sample-barcoded 5' primer and J-beta primers. One entry per CDR3 protein, called by TCRdb with MiXCR from the 5' RACE reads. The table lists 1.6 million or so distinct CDR3 sequences, 30% to 40% of them singletons, with around 11% in the top ten. The sequenced sample was blood. The receptor set was obtained from a woman in her twenties or thirties in good health.

This clonotype turned up a few times. This rearrangement joins TRBV25-1 to TRBJ1-2, with D uncertain. The CDR3 is made up of 15 amino acids. Germline V gene data show CDR1 as MGHDK and CDR2 as SYGVNS. Trimming took 0 bases from V and 4 from J, leaving 12 bases between them. For the CDR3, the DNA is TGTGCCAGCAGTGAATACGCGGGGTCGGGCTATGGCTACACCTTC. This translates into CASSEYAGSGYGYTF.

V gene TRBV30 combines with J gene TRBJ2-1; D possibly corresponds to TRBD1 (5 bases). Looked up from germline, CDR1 is GTSNPN and CDR2 is SVGIG (reference sequence). With 5 bases removed from V and 6 bases from J, the gap between germline ends came to 11 bases. CDR3 length equals 12 residues. This chain's CDR3 is CAWGAFGNEQFF. As DNA, the CDR3 is TGTGCCTGGGGGGCTTTCGGCAATGAGCAGTTCTTC.

Many counts were recorded for this clonotype. The chain links TRBV20-1 to TRBJ2-5; 7 bases match TRBD2. Germline V lookup: CDR1 DFQATT, CDR2 SNEGSKA (reference sequence). This CDR3 region has 16 residues. Unmatched junction bases numbered 11, after V lost 0 bases and J lost 4 bases. In nucleotides, the CDR3 is TGCAGTGCTAGAGAGCCCAGCGGGGTGGGTGGAGAGACCCAGTACTTC. Its protein is CSAREPSGVGGETQYF.

V is TRBV18 and J is TRBJ2-6; D remains ambiguous. This CDR3 has 16 amino acids. Germline V gene sequence: CDR1 KGHSH, CDR2 LQKENI. Trimming pared 2 bases from V and 0 bases from J, leaving 8 bases between. The CDR3 sequence: CASSPYVGSGANVLTF. The DNA of the CDR3 is TGTGCCAGCTCACCATACGTGGGCTCTGGGGCCAACGTCCTGACTTTC.

This clonotype has a handful of counts. The V and J genes are TRBV12-3 or TRBV12-4 and TRBJ1-4, with TRBD1 identical over 7 bases. With V trimmed by 1 base and J by 1 base, 3 bases remained unmatched. The CDR3 is 16 residues long. CDR3 in amino acids: CASSLGPGGTNEKLFF. DNA for the CDR3: TGTGCCAGCAGTTTAGGTCCAGGGGGAACTAATGAAAAACTGTTTTTT.

The J gene is TRBJ2-7, the V gene TRBV6-6; D is ambiguous. Per germline, CDR1 MNHNY and CDR2 SVGAGI (reference sequence). CDR3 size: 14 residues. Trimming removed 0 bases from V and 2 bases from J, with 8 bases in between. CDR3 in DNA: TGTGCCAGCAGTTACTCTCTCAGCACCTACGAGCAGTACTTC. The encoded protein is CASSYSLSTYEQYF.

This sequence joins TRBV7-2 and TRBJ2-2, with 8 bases fitting TRBD2. This CDR3 has 15 residues. Trimming cost V 3 bases and J 5 bases; bases outside gene matches: 5. Looked up from germline, CDR1 is SGHTA and CDR2 is FQGNSA. The CDR3 sequence is CASSFSAGVTGELFF. CDR3 nucleotide sequence: TGTGCCAGCAGCTTTTCAGCGGGGGTGACCGGGGAGCTGTTTTTT.

This clonotype appeared a few times. The chain recombines TRBV12-3 or TRBV12-4 with TRBJ1-6; D unresolved. The CDR3 spans 18 residues. V lost 3 bases to trimming and J lost 0 bases, with 15 bases between them. The CDR3 region is CASSFRLRGFSYNSPLHF. CDR3 nucleotides: TGTGCCAGCAGTTTCAGGCTCCGAGGGTTCTCCTATAATTCACCCCTCCACTTT.

This clonotype came up a few times. The V call is TRBV11-2, the J call TRBJ2-5; no reliable D call. Trimming removed 2 bases at V and 7 bases at J, with 20 bases between. Germline CDR1 is SGHAT and CDR2 is FQNNGV. The CDR3 sequence is 16 residues long. Written as DNA, the CDR3 is TGTGCCAGCAGCTTAATCCCCGGATCGCAGGAGCGGACCCAGTACTTC. Translation gives CASSLIPGSQERTQYF.

About this clonotype itself: Its ends do not fully match the called genes, so a read error is possible. This rearrangement joins TRBV6-1 to TRBJ2-5, with D tentatively TRBD1 (6 bases). The germline V gene has CDR1 MNHNS and CDR2 SASEGT. The CDR3 is made up of 15 amino acids. CDR3 DNA sequence: TGTGCCGGCAGTGATGGACGAGGGGGCCAAGAGACCCAGTACTTC. This codes for CAGSDGRGGQETQYF.

At least ten counts were recorded for this clonotype. This chain links TRBV7-2 with TRBJ2-1; the D is unclear. Trimming pared 3 bases from V and 1 base from J, leaving 16 bases between. Germline values: CDR1 SGHTA, CDR2 FQGNSA. The CDR3 has 17 amino acids. The CDR3: CASSFRVGGDSYNEQFF. The CDR3 nucleotides read TGTGCCAGCAGCTTCCGTGTTGGCGGAGATTCCTACAATGAGCAGTTCTTC.

About this clonotype: A read error may produce the germline difference seen at one junction end. CDR3 nucleotide sequence: TGTGCCCGCAGCTCCTTCGGCGGGGGGGAGTCTGGAAACGAGCAGTACTTC. It encodes CARSSFGGGESGNEQYF. The V and J genes are TRBV13 and TRBJ2-5; 9 bases line up with TRBD2. TRBJ2-7 explains the end of the DNA better; the J call may be wrong. The CDR3 contains 17 residues. Germline values: CDR1 PRHDT, CDR2 FYEKMQ (reference sequence).

This clonotype was counted only a few times. The CDR3 is CASSLARLAGGPISYNEQFF. In nucleotides, the CDR3 is TGTGCCAGCAGCTTAGCGCGGCTAGCGGGAGGGCCAATTTCCTACAATGAGCAGTTCTTC. The chain couples TRBV7-8 to TRBJ2-1; 12 bases are a match to TRBD2. CDR1 and CDR2 from the germline V gene are SGHVS and FQNEAQ. The CDR3 covers 20 residues. Trimming took 0 bases from V and 1 from J; bases not matched to a gene: 10.

V is TRBV7-3 and J is TRBJ2-1, with D possibly being TRBD2 (6 bases). The CDR3 runs 14 residues. In germline, CDR1 is SGHTA, CDR2 FQGTGA. V was clipped by 4 bases and J by 6 bases, with 13 bases between them. The CDR3: CASSSGLPGNEQFF. Written as DNA, the CDR3 is TGTGCCAGCAGCTCGGGACTGCCTGGCAATGAGCAGTTCTTC.

This clonotype was seen more than once but under ten times. The CDR3 region is CATYWGRDQPQHF. The CDR3 nucleotides are TGTGCCACCTACTGGGGACGGGATCAGCCCCAGCATTTT. The rearrangement uses TRBV10-3 and TRBJ1-5, with D maybe TRBD1 (5 bases). The germline CDR1 and CDR2 sequences are ENHRY and SYGVKD. The ends were cut back, 10 bases at V and 5 bases at J, with 15 bases in the middle. The CDR3 is 13 amino acids.

On this clonotype itself: At one boundary the junction diverges from the germline segment, which might be a read error. This chain joins TRBV3-1 and TRBJ2-2; 13 bases agree with TRBD2. CDR3 length: 18 amino acids. The germline CDR1 and CDR2 sequences are LGHDT and YNNKEL (reference sequence). CDR3 amino acids: CASSHRLAGGSNTGERFF. CDR3 in DNA: TGTGCCAGCAGCCATCGACTAGCGGGGGGATCGAACACCGGGGAGCGGTTTTTT. The whole variable domain, remainder taken from reference TRBV3-1 and TRBJ2-2, is DTAVSQTPKYLVTQMGNDKSIKCEQNLGHDTMYWYKQDSKKFLKIMFSYNNKELIINETVPNRFSPKSPDKAHLNLHINSLELGDSAVYFCASSHRLAGGSNTGERFFGEGSRLTVL.

This sequence joins TRBV20-1 and TRBJ2-1, with 8 bases matching TRBD2. The CDR3 consists of 16 residues. V lost 3 bases, J lost 4 bases, and 11 bases stayed unmatched. Germline CDR1 DFQATT, CDR2 SNEGSKA (reference sequence). The CDR3 loop reads CSASNTASGFYNEQFF. CDR3 DNA sequence: TGCAGTGCTAGTAATACGGCTAGCGGGTTTTACAATGAGCAGTTCTTC.

The table lists this clonotype with a few counts. In DNA, the CDR3 is TGCAGTGCTAGTTGGGGGGATGAGCAGTTCTTC. Its protein is CSASWGDEQFF. The rearrangement joins TRBV20-1 to TRBJ2-1, with TRBD2 as a possible D gene (6 bases). Germline-derived CDR1 and CDR2 are DFQATT and SNEGSKA (reference sequence). CDR3 length equals 11 residues. V was cut by 3 bases and J by 8 bases, with 8 bases left in between.

The genes are TRBV5-1 and TRBJ1-1, with 10 positions matching TRBD1. Germline V gives CDR1 SGHRS, CDR2 YFSETQ. The CDR3 sequence is 18 residues long. The junction had 13 bases not matched to a gene; V was cut back by 3 bases and J by 2 bases. CDR3 in amino acids: CASSSIAGTGVPNTEAFF. In nucleotides, the CDR3 is TGCGCCAGCAGCTCGATCGCCGGGACAGGGGTGCCAAACACTGAAGCTTTCTTT.

For the CDR3, the DNA is TGCAGTGCTAGACCCTCCAGGGCAGGGGAGCTGTTTTTT. This encodes CSARPSRAGELFF. The rearrangement links TRBV20-1 to TRBJ2-2; tentatively, D is TRBD1 (5 bases). This CDR3 has 13 residues. V was pared by 2 bases and J by 8 bases, with 12 bases between. Looked up from germline, CDR1 is DFQATT and CDR2 is SNEGSKA (reference sequence).

This chain uses TRBV4-1 with TRBJ2-1; TRBD1 aligns across 7 bases. Germline assignment: CDR1 MGHRA and CDR2 YSYEKL. V trimming: 0 bases; J trimming: 3 bases; junction bases outside the gene matches: 8. The CDR3 is made up of 17 amino acids. The CDR3 loop is CASSQEGAGTDYNEQFF. Written as DNA, the CDR3 is TGCGCCAGCAGCCAAGAGGGAGCAGGGACAGACTACAATGAGCAGTTCTTC.